One T cell receptor beta chain is described in this entry. Antigen unknown. Measured with immunoSEQ multiplex PCR; TCRdb has only the in-frame clones, and not every one. The sample holds approximately 1,900 clones; roughly 84% are singletons and the top ten take approximately 10%. This sample was taken from a study of brain metastases from non-small cell lung cancer. Study-level points and caveats: Fewer infiltrating T cells were found in brain metastases than primaries. In 50% to 80% of brain metastases, T-cell clones were expanded compared with matched primary tumors.

Sequencing was carried out using primary lung tumor tissue. The TCR originated in a donor at least 40 years old with non-small cell lung cancer.

The CDR3 DNA reads as TGTGCCAGCGGTAGACAGGCTGAAGCTTTCTTT. Translated, it gives CASGRQAEAFF. The gene calls are TRBV28 and TRBJ1-1; D possibly corresponds to TRBD1 (6 bases). This CDR3 is 11 amino acids long. Germline V gives CDR1 MDHEN, CDR2 SYDVKM. Trimming left V 8 bases short and J 6 bases short, with 10 bases between.